This T cell receptor beta chain was recorded in a study of T cells in localized non-small cell lung cancer. Study conclusions and caveats: A median of roughly 55 of the top 100 tumor clones appeared in adjacent lung, which was paired and uninvolved. Sequence data derive from only one tumor region, so heterogeneity remains possible. There was higher T cell clonality in uninvolved adjacent lung than in tumor, and it was highest there.

CDR1 and CDR2 from the germline V gene are SGHKS and YYEKEE (reference sequence). V shed 0 bases and J shed 1 base, with 10 bases lying between them. This CDR3 contains 15 residues. Using immunoSEQ multiplex PCR, the repertoire was profiled, and TCRdb retains in-frame clones only, with some absent. Among about 13,000 clones listed, 75% to 90% were seen once. This clone showed up just once. Its specificity is unknown. The rearrangement links TRBV5-5 to TRBJ1-1, with a weak D call TRBD1 (6 bases). The sequencing here drew on peripheral blood, taken before any cancer treatment. The receptor was isolated from a male donor at least 60 years old with stage I squamous cell lung carcinoma. The CDR3 DNA reads as TGTGCCAGCAGCTTGGGACCGGGACAGAACACTGAAGCTTTCTTT. It encodes CASSLGPGQNTEAFF.